Reported below is one TCR beta chain. Its antigen is undetermined. TCRdb's copy holds only in-frame clones and misses some; the assay was immunoSEQ multiplex PCR. The sample has 550,000 to 650,000 clones, roughly 95% seen once. These data belong to a study of shared clonotypes between healthy human individuals. Across the whole study: Contributing individuals were a couple of females and three males aged 18 to 49.

Study-wide results and limits: Sharing of clonotypes among donors was expected to vary with sequencing depth. Estimated richness values were generally larger in naive subsets than in memory subsets.

V was pared by 4 bases and J by 7 bases, with 14 bases between. This CDR3 comprises 13 residues. CDR1 SGHNT and CDR2 YYREEE come from the germline V gene (reference sequence). Naivety among CD8 cells was defined by CD45RO negativity and positive CCR7 selection, thereby excluding terminally differentiated effector memory CD45RA+ cells. The chain links TRBV5-4 to TRBJ1-2; D call uncertain. The TCR was taken from a woman aged 25 to 39 in good health. Sequencing was performed on naive CD8+ T cells sorted from blood. CDR3 in amino acids: CASSNGKLSGYTF. DNA of the CDR3: TGTGCCAGCAGCAATGGAAAGCTCTCTGGCTACACCTTC.